A selection of T cell receptor beta chains follows, all from one sample in a study of T cell repertoires in ileal Crohn's disease. Sequencing used immunoSEQ multiplex PCR; TCRdb keeps in-frame clones, though not all of them. Among about 8,000 clones listed, approximately 85% were seen once. Specimen: ileal tissue. All receptors derive from an adult with Crohn's disease. CDR3s include the opening cysteine and the closing phenylalanine or tryptophan. Fields, in order: D gene, V gene, J gene, CDR3 protein. The D gene is left open where the match is weak.

.	TRBV9	TRBJ1-2	CASSVAQNYGYTF
TRBD1	TRBV7-8	TRBJ2-2	CASSWGQPADTGELFF
TRBD1	TRBV30	TRBJ1-2	CAWSGDRANYGYTF
.	TRBV7-3	TRBJ1-1	CASSLTANTEAFF
.	TRBV28	TRBJ1-2	CASSFQQDGYTF
.	TRBV6-6	TRBJ1-4	CASSNSGEKLFF
.	TRBV6-4	TRBJ1-1	CASSRTGNTEAFF
.	TRBV5-1	TRBJ2-2	CASSLMDHWVVSGELFF
TRBD1	TRBV11-2	TRBJ2-2	CASSRWDRGNTGELFF
TRBD1	TRBV6-6	TRBJ1-2	CASTQGAEGYYGYTF
TRBD2	TRBV6-1	TRBJ2-3	CASSEGLASSTDTQYF
.	TRBV7-2	TRBJ1-4	CASSPDRVPYEKLFF